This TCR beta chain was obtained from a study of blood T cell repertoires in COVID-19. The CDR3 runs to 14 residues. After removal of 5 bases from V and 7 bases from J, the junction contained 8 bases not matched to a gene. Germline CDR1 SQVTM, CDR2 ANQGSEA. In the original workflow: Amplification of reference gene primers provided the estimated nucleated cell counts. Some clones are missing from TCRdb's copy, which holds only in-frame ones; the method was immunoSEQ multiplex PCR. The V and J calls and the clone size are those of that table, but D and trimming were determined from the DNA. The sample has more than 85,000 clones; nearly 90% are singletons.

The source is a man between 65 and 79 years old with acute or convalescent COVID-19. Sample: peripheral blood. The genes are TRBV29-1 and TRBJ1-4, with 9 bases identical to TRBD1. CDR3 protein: CSVKDRGPGEKLFF. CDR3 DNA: TGCAGCGTTAAGGACAGGGGACCGGGTGAAAAACTGTTTTTT.